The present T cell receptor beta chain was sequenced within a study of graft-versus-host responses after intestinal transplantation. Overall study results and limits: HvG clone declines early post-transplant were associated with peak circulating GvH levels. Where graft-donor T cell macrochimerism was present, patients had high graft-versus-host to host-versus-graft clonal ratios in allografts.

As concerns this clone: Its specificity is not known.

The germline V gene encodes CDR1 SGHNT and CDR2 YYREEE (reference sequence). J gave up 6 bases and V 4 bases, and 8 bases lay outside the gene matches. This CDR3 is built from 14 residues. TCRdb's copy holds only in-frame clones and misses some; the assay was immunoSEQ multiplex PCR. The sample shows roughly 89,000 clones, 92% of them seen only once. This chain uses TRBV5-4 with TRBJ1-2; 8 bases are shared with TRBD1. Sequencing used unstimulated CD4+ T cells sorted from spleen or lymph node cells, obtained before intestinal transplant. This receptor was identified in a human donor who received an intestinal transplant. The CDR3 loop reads CASSLDRAGHGYTF. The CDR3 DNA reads TGTGCCAGCAGCCTGGACAGGGCAGGGCATGGCTACACCTTC.